Described below is a single T cell receptor beta chain sequence and its context. What it binds is unknown. This entry belongs to a study of T cell responses to AZD1222 COVID-19 vaccine. General study findings and limits: A reported finding is that nearly half of spike-specific TCRs target unmutated variant regions. Once two AZD1222 doses were given, Spike-specific TCR breadth and depth went up.

This table comes from immunoSEQ multiplex PCR, and its TCRdb copy is limited to in-frame clones, with some not included. This sample has roughly 190,000 clones, with almost 95% found just once. Unmatched junction bases numbered 9, after V lost 4 bases and J lost 3 bases. The length of the CDR3 is 15 residues. CDR1 is LGHDT, CDR2 YNNKEL, per germline (reference sequence). The clonotype was recovered from an adult in good health. This sample comprised peripheral blood, obtained on day 0 of AZD1222 vaccination. The rearrangement links TRBV3-1 (or the pseudogene TRBV3-2) to TRBJ2-7; TRBD2 matches at 7 bases. The CDR3 loop reads CASSRRGGMVYEQYF. CDR3 in DNA: TGTGCCAGCAGCCGTCGGGGAGGGATGGTCTACGAGCAGTACTTC.